This TCR beta chain was recorded in a study of cytomegalovirus exposure and HLA in healthy donors. Looking at the study overall: Earlier, fewer than 140 million unique TCR beta sequences were recovered from approximately 180 million T cells by an analysis.

V was cut by 0 bases and J by 8 bases, with 13 bases left in between. The CDR3 is made up of 14 amino acids. Germline V gene lookup returns CDR1 SQVTM and CDR2 ANQGSEA. Primers: 60 Vbeta forward and 13 Jbeta reverse. Using immunoSEQ multiplex PCR, the repertoire was profiled, and TCRdb retains in-frame clones only, with some absent. The table includes some 80,000 clones, roughly 74% detected once. Study-level results: Most likely, a cluster of highly shared sequence variants arose as a sequencing artifact.

This clone has only one observation. Its antigen is still unknown. The chain uses TRBV29-1 and TRBJ1-4; tentatively, D is TRBD1 (5 bases). This clonotype was sampled from a man in his forties in good health and CMV-seronegative. Material: PBMCs. The chain's CDR3 is CSVEETGGAEKLFF. DNA for the CDR3: TGCAGCGTTGAAGAGACGGGTGGGGCCGAAAAACTGTTTTTT.